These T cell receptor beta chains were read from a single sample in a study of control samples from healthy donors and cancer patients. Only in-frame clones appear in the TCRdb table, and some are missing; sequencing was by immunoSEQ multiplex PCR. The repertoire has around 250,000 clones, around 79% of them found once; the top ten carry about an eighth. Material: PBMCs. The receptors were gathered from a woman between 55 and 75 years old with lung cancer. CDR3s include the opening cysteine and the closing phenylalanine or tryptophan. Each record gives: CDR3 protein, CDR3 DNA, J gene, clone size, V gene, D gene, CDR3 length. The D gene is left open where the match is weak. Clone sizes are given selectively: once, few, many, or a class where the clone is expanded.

CDR3: CASSRDSNQPQHF
DNA: TGTGCCAGCAGTCGGGACAGCAATCAGCCCCAGCATTTT
J: TRBJ1-5
size: .
V: TRBV12-3/TRBV12-4
D: .
length: 13

CDR3: CATLSQGGADTQYF
DNA: TGTGCCACCCTTTCGCAGGGGGGGGCAGATACGCAGTATTTT
J: TRBJ2-3
size: .
V: TRBV27
D: .
length: 14

CDR3: CASGQGATGNTIYF
DNA: TGTGCCAGTGGCCAGGGGGCGACAGGAAACACCATATATTTT
J: TRBJ1-3
size: .
V: TRBV28
D: TRBD1
length: 14

CDR3: CSGQNTEAFF
DNA: TGCAGCGGGCAGAACACTGAAGCTTTCTTT
J: TRBJ1-1
size: .
V: TRBV29-1
D: .
length: 10

CDR3: CASSLGTGRELFF
DNA: TGCGCCAGCAGCTTAGGTACAGGCAGGGAGCTGTTTTTT
J: TRBJ2-2
size: .
V: TRBV5-1
D: .
length: 13

CDR3: CASRRDIYEQYF
DNA: TGTGCCAGCAGACGGGACATCTACGAGCAGTACTTC
J: TRBJ2-7
size: .
V: TRBV12-3/TRBV12-4
D: .
length: 12

CDR3: CASSQAMARSPLHF
DNA: TGTGCCAGCAGCCAAGCGATGGCCAGATCACCCCTCCACTTT
J: TRBJ1-6
size: few
V: TRBV3-1/TRBV3-2
D: .
length: 14

CDR3: CASSLAGGSTQYF
DNA: TGTGCCAGCAGTTTAGCGGGAGGATCAACCCAGTACTTC
J: TRBJ2-5
size: .
V: TRBV12-3/TRBV12-4
D: .
length: 13

CDR3: CASSLAPGTANIQYF
DNA: TGCGCCAGCAGCTTGGCCCCCGGGACAGCAAACATTCAGTACTTC
J: TRBJ2-4
size: .
V: TRBV5-1
D: TRBD1
length: 15

CDR3: CASSMGQGDYTF
DNA: TGTGCCAGTAGTATGGGACAGGGGGACTACACCTTC
J: TRBJ1-2
size: .
V: TRBV19
D: TRBD1
length: 12

CDR3: CASRGDWDGYTF
DNA: TGTGCCAGCAGAGGGGATTGGGATGGCTACACCTTC
J: TRBJ1-2
size: .
V: TRBV2
D: .
length: 12

CDR3: CASSLGLGQGAYEQYF
DNA: TGTGCCAGCAGCCTGGGTTTGGGACAGGGGGCGTACGAGCAGTACTTC
J: TRBJ2-7
size: .
V: TRBV5-5
D: TRBD1
length: 16

CDR3: CASSQGQGSGYGYTF
DNA: TGCGCCAGCAGCCAAGGACAGGGGTCGGGGTATGGCTACACCTTC
J: TRBJ1-2
size: once
V: TRBV4-1
D: TRBD1
length: 15

CDR3: CASSWRGNIQYF
DNA: TGTGCCAGCAGTTGGAGGGGGAACATTCAGTACTTC
J: TRBJ2-4
size: .
V: TRBV12-3/TRBV12-4
D: .
length: 12

CDR3: CASSARLTNEKLFF
DNA: TGTGCCAGCAGCGCCCGACTTACTAATGAAAAACTGTTTTTT
J: TRBJ1-4
size: .
V: TRBV7-9
D: .
length: 14

CDR3: CASSKTGVGQYF
DNA: TGTGCCAGCAGCAAGACAGGGGTCGGGCAGTACTTC
J: TRBJ2-7
size: .
V: TRBV6-5
D: TRBD1
length: 12

CDR3: CASSTILDGGGWGTEAFF
DNA: TGTGCCAGCAGTACGATATTGGATGGAGGGGGCTGGGGCACTGAAGCTTTCTTT
J: TRBJ1-1
size: .
V: TRBV5-4
D: TRBD1
length: 18

CDR3: CASSGGGPNTEAFF
DNA: TGCGCCAGCAGCGGTGGGGGCCCGAACACTGAAGCTTTCTTT
J: TRBJ1-1
size: .
V: TRBV5-1
D: .
length: 14

CDR3: CASSLRGDYNEQFF
DNA: TGTGCCAGCAGCTTACGGGGGGACTACAATGAGCAGTTCTTC
J: TRBJ2-1
size: .
V: TRBV5-4
D: TRBD2
length: 14

CDR3: CASSGAVVYEQYF
DNA: TGTGCCAGCAGTGGTGCTGTCGTCTACGAGCAGTACTTC
J: TRBJ2-7
size: many
V: TRBV2
D: .
length: 13

CDR3: CASSLTAGFEQYF
DNA: TGTGCCAGCAGCTTAACCGCGGGGTTCGAGCAGTACTTC
J: TRBJ2-7
size: .
V: TRBV5-5
D: .
length: 13

CDR3: CASSARSAGAGTEAFF
DNA: TGTGCCAGCAGCGCGAGGTCCGCAGGGGCAGGTACTGAAGCTTTCTTT
J: TRBJ1-1
size: .
V: TRBV11-2
D: .
length: 16

CDR3: CASSDRDRGANVLTF
DNA: TGTGCCAGCAGTGACAGGGATCGTGGGGCCAACGTCCTGACTTTC
J: TRBJ2-6
size: few
V: TRBV27
D: TRBD1
length: 15

CDR3: CASSPRLGGEQYF
DNA: TGTGCCAGCAGCCCGCGGTTGGGGGGTGAGCAGTACTTC
J: TRBJ2-7
size: .
V: TRBV3-1/TRBV3-2
D: .
length: 13

CDR3: CASRDSGGRTDTQYF
DNA: TGTGCCAGCCGCGATAGCGGGGGGCGAACAGATACGCAGTATTTT
J: TRBJ2-3
size: .
V: TRBV25-1
D: TRBD2
length: 15

CDR3: CASSALLSSGNTIYF
DNA: TGTGCCAGCAGCGCCCTTTTGAGCTCTGGAAACACCATATATTTT
J: TRBJ1-3
size: .
V: TRBV9
D: .
length: 15

CDR3: CASSWAGGSNTGELFF
DNA: TGTGCCAGCAGCTGGGCCGGGGGGTCGAACACCGGGGAGCTGTTTTTT
J: TRBJ2-2
size: .
V: TRBV14
D: TRBD2
length: 16

CDR3: CASRRGSGANVLTF
DNA: TGTGCCAGCAGGAGAGGCTCTGGGGCCAACGTCCTGACTTTC
J: TRBJ2-6
size: .
V: TRBV6-5
D: .
length: 14

CDR3: CASSANIRTDTQYF
DNA: TGCGCCAGCAGCGCAAATATTCGCACAGATACGCAGTATTTT
J: TRBJ2-3
size: .
V: TRBV5-1
D: .
length: 14

CDR3: CASSLVLVSGLNTGELFF
DNA: TGTGCCAGCAGCTTAGTTCTAGTGTCGGGCCTAAACACCGGGGAGCTGTTTTTT
J: TRBJ2-2
size: .
V: TRBV11-2
D: .
length: 18

CDR3: CASSPSRDRVNEQFF
DNA: TGTGCCAGCAGCCCGTCCCGGGACAGGGTCAATGAGCAGTTCTTC
J: TRBJ2-1
size: .
V: TRBV7-3
D: TRBD1
length: 15

CDR3: CASGVQETQYF
DNA: TGTGCCAGCGGAGTGCAAGAGACCCAGTACTTC
J: TRBJ2-5
size: .
V: TRBV28
D: .
length: 11

CDR3: CASSPRTTHNEQFF
DNA: TGTGCCAGCAGCCCCCGGACTACGCACAATGAGCAGTTCTTC
J: TRBJ2-1
size: few
V: TRBV9
D: .
length: 14

CDR3: CASSLSGTVEAFF
DNA: TGTGCCAGCAGCTTATCTGGGACTGTTGAAGCTTTCTTT
J: TRBJ1-1
size: .
V: TRBV7-9
D: .
length: 13

CDR3: CASSAAGGETGELFF
DNA: TGTGCCAGCAGCGCAGCGGGAGGCGAGACCGGGGAGCTGTTTTTT
J: TRBJ2-2
size: .
V: TRBV9
D: TRBD2
length: 15

CDR3: CASSFGLPGYGYTF
DNA: TGTGCCAGCAGTTTTGGGCTCCCGGGCTATGGCTACACCTTC
J: TRBJ1-2
size: once
V: TRBV28
D: .
length: 14

CDR3: CASSLRAIDTQYF
DNA: TGTGCCAGCAGCTTAAGGGCTATAGATACGCAGTATTTT
J: TRBJ2-3
size: .
V: TRBV7-3
D: .
length: 13

CDR3: CASSASGTPNEKLFF
DNA: TGTGCCAGTAGCGCCTCCGGGACACCCAATGAAAAACTGTTTTTT
J: TRBJ1-4
size: .
V: TRBV19
D: .
length: 15

CDR3: CASKLVPLAEAFF
DNA: TGTGCCAGCAAACTGGTTCCTCTCGCTGAAGCTTTCTTT
J: TRBJ1-1
size: .
V: TRBV6-5
D: .
length: 13

CDR3: CASSLGTSTDTQYF
DNA: TGTGCCAGCAGCTTAGGGACCAGCACAGATACGCAGTATTTT
J: TRBJ2-3
size: .
V: TRBV11-3
D: .
length: 14

CDR3: CAISESPGPGEDQPQHF
DNA: TGTGCCATCAGTGAAAGCCCGGGCCCCGGAGAGGATCAGCCCCAGCATTTT
J: TRBJ1-5
size: .
V: TRBV10-3
D: .
length: 17

CDR3: CATSDVSNYGYTF
DNA: TGTGCCACCAGTGATGTAAGTAACTATGGCTACACCTTC
J: TRBJ1-2
size: .
V: TRBV24-1
D: .
length: 13

CDR3: CASSVQGVQGTEAFF
DNA: TGTGCCAGCAGTGTCCAGGGGGTTCAGGGCACTGAAGCTTTCTTT
J: TRBJ1-1
size: .
V: TRBV2
D: TRBD1
length: 15

CDR3: CATSRPGLVVETQYF
DNA: TGTGCCACCAGCAGACCAGGACTAGTCGTAGAGACCCAGTACTTC
J: TRBJ2-5
size: .
V: TRBV15
D: TRBD2
length: 15

CDR3: CASSQLLRGQGRAFF
DNA: TGCGCCAGCAGTCAACTCCTCCGAGGGCAGGGGAGAGCTTTCTTT
J: TRBJ1-1
size: .
V: TRBV23-1
D: .
length: 15

CDR3: CASSYSKRGWPQHF
DNA: TGTGCCAGCAGTTACTCGAAGAGGGGATGGCCCCAGCATTTT
J: TRBJ1-5
size: .
V: TRBV6-5
D: .
length: 14

CDR3: CASSTGQPNYGYTF
DNA: TGCGCCAGCAGCACGGGACAGCCTAACTATGGCTACACCTTC
J: TRBJ1-2
size: .
V: TRBV5-1
D: TRBD1
length: 14

CDR3: CATSESGTGRNYGYTF
DNA: TGTGCCACCAGTGAAAGCGGGACAGGGCGGAACTATGGCTACACCTTC
J: TRBJ1-2
size: .
V: TRBV15
D: TRBD1
length: 16

CDR3: CASSLAYRGSYNEQFF
DNA: TGTGCCAGCAGCTTAGCGTACAGGGGCTCCTACAATGAGCAGTTCTTC
J: TRBJ2-1
size: .
V: TRBV7-2
D: TRBD1
length: 16

CDR3: CASSLGQGREKLFF
DNA: TGCGCCAGCAGCCTGGGACAGGGTCGGGAAAAACTGTTTTTT
J: TRBJ1-4
size: .
V: TRBV5-1
D: TRBD1
length: 14

CDR3: CASSEAGTGIRWGNTIYF
DNA: TGTGCCAGCAGTGAAGCCGGGACAGGGATCCGGTGGGGAAACACCATATATTTT
J: TRBJ1-3
size: .
V: TRBV6-1
D: TRBD1
length: 18

CDR3: CASSVGQLDTEAFF
DNA: TGTGCCAGCAGCGTGGGACAGTTGGACACTGAAGCTTTCTTT
J: TRBJ1-1
size: .
V: TRBV9
D: TRBD1
length: 14

CDR3: CASRSSAGGTEAFF
DNA: TGTGCCAGCAGAAGCTCGGCAGGGGGGACTGAAGCTTTCTTT
J: TRBJ1-1
size: .
V: TRBV2
D: TRBD1
length: 14

CDR3: CASSDPRRRNTEAFF
DNA: TGTGCCAGCAGTGACCCCAGGAGACGGAACACTGAAGCTTTCTTT
J: TRBJ1-1
size: .
V: TRBV6-4
D: .
length: 15

CDR3: CASSEARQGGEKLFF
DNA: TGTGCCAGCAGTGAAGCGCGACAGGGTGGTGAAAAACTGTTTTTT
J: TRBJ1-4
size: .
V: TRBV6-1
D: TRBD1
length: 15

CDR3: CASITTLGHSYGYTF
DNA: TGTGCCAGCATTACAACCCTGGGACACAGCTATGGCTACACCTTC
J: TRBJ1-2
size: .
V: TRBV6-5
D: .
length: 15

CDR3: CASSQQGGNTIYF
DNA: TGTGCCAGCAGCCAACAGGGTGGAAACACCATATATTTT
J: TRBJ1-3
size: few
V: TRBV5-4
D: .
length: 13

CDR3: CASSLVGRTDNEQFF
DNA: TGCGCCAGCAGCTTGGTTGGCCGAACCGACAATGAGCAGTTCTTC
J: TRBJ2-1
size: .
V: TRBV5-1
D: .
length: 15

CDR3: CASSLERGPYEQYF
DNA: TGTGCCAGCAGCTTAGAAAGGGGTCCCTACGAGCAGTACTTC
J: TRBJ2-7
size: .
V: TRBV11-1
D: .
length: 14